This T cell receptor beta chain was identified during a study of T cells expressing NK-cell markers. Background on the study: The authors derived TCR beta repertoires from sorted CD3+CD56+NKG2C+, CD3+CD56+NKG2C- and CD3+CD56-NKG2C+ T cells. Of eight sequenced donors, seven were HCMV-seropositive and one HCMV-seronegative.

Regarding this clonotype: Antigen unknown.

General study points: Whether expanded NKG2C+ T cell clones recognized HCMV stayed uncertain.

Per germline, CDR1 SGHRS and CDR2 YFSETQ. CDR3 size: 14 residues. TCRdb reanalyzed the 5' RACE reads and collapses them to one entry per CDR3 protein, without DNA. The table gives 250,000 to 300,000 distinct CDR3 sequences; the top ten clones make up about 0.39% of it. This TCR was recovered from a man aged 18 to 35 in good health. The J gene is TRBJ2-1, the V gene TRBV5-1; TCRdb indicates TRBD2, and absent DNA this call remains unverified. The sequenced sample was blood T cells: a sorted CD56 or NKG2C T cell subset, CD4+ or CD8+ T cells, or bulk PBMC T cells (not recorded which). The CDR3 is CASSEASGGDIEFF.